These 20 T cell receptor beta chains were sequenced from one sample in a study of Graves' ophthalmopathy and Graves' hyperthyroidism. Investigators amplified TCR beta CDR3 regions from RNA transcripts. RT-PCR with HTBI primers came first, then second-round multiplex PCR. TCRdb re-derived calls from the multiplex PCR reads in MiXCR, one entry per CDR3 protein. The sample lists roughly 300,000 distinct CDR3 sequences; roughly 15% were seen once. The sample was peripheral blood. The receptor source for this set is an adult man with Graves' ophthalmopathy.

This clonotype was detected ten times or more. V gene TRBV27 combines with J gene TRBJ1-5; D is unresolved. The germline V gene encodes CDR1 MNHEY and CDR2 SMNVEV (reference sequence). The CDR3 runs to 17 residues. The germline V and J ends were trimmed by 5 bases and 0 bases, with 17 bases remaining between them. CDR3 region: CASSRTPPTDSNQPQHF. The CDR3, as DNA: TGTGCCAGCAGTAGGACGCCCCCGACGGATAGCAATCAGCCCCAGCATTTT.

This clonotype has more than one count but fewer than ten. A read error may explain this, as a much larger clone is one base away. The chain couples TRBV7-9 to TRBJ2-5; D unclear. CDR1 is SEHNR, CDR2 FQNEAQ, per germline (reference sequence). The CDR3 contains 11 residues. The CDR3 DNA is TGTGCCAGCAGCGCAGAAGAGACCCTGTACTTC. Encoded protein: CASSAEETLYF.

This clonotype was observed many times. The chain links TRBV6-2 or TRBV6-3 to TRBJ1-1; D uncertain. Germline loops: CDR1 MNHEY, CDR2 SVGEGT. The ends were cut back, 5 bases at V and 5 bases at J, with 9 bases in the middle. The length of the CDR3 is 12 residues. The CDR3 DNA reads TGTGCCAGCAGTCCAGGTTGGACTGAAGCTTTCTTT. This codes for CASSPGWTEAFF.

The sample holds many counts of this clonotype. This chain joins TRBV28 and TRBJ1-2; D unresolved. CDR1 is MDHEN and CDR2 is SYDVKM in the germline V gene. V lost 6 bases, J lost 9 bases, and 14 bases lay in between. The CDR3 contains 12 residues. The CDR3 DNA sequence: TGTGCCAGCAGCTGGGGTAGGGTTCGCTACACCTTC. This codes for CASSWGRVRYTF.

Ten or more counts support this clonotype. V gene TRBV19 combines with J gene TRBJ2-7; 8 nucleotides align to TRBD1. V trimming: 6 bases; J trimming: 4 bases; junction bases outside the gene matches: 11. In germline, CDR1 is LNHDA, CDR2 SQIVND (reference sequence). CDR3 length: 15 amino acids. Written as DNA, the CDR3 is TGTGCCAGTAGCCAGGCGGACAGGGTGGCGTACGAGCAGTACTTC. Residues: CASSQADRVAYEQYF.

This clonotype was picked up many times. The chain carries TRBV6-2 or TRBV6-3 and TRBJ1-2, with D uncertain. CDR1 MNHEY and CDR2 SVGEGT come from the germline V gene. Trimming stripped 6 bases from V and 5 bases from J, with 4 bases between. The CDR3 has 10 amino acids. CDR3 DNA sequence: TGTGCCAGCAGACAGTATGGCTACACCTTC. It translates to CASRQYGYTF.

The chain joins TRBV28 to TRBJ1-5, with D uncertain. Germline CDR1 is MDHEN and CDR2 is SYDVKM. V shed 6 bases and J shed 4 bases, with 19 bases lying between them. This CDR3 is built from 16 residues. The CDR3 loop is CASSATAHRGNQPQHF. The CDR3 nucleotides are TGTGCCAGCAGCGCAACCGCCCACAGAGGGAATCAGCCCCAGCATTTT.

This clonotype was seen ten or more times. This chain uses TRBV11-1 with TRBJ1-3; possible D gene TRBD1, 5 bases. There are 16 residues in the CDR3. Deletions cut 2 bases from V and 0 bases from J, with 11 bases between. The V gene's germline CDR1 is SGHAT and CDR2 FQDESV (reference sequence). CDR3 protein: CASSLTSGISGNTIYF. The CDR3 DNA reads TGTGCCAGCAGCTTAACGTCAGGGATCTCTGGAAACACCATATATTTT.

On this clonotype: A single base separates this from a much larger clone, so it may be a read error. The chain links TRBV3-1 to TRBJ2-5, with D maybe TRBD2 (7 bases). From germline, CDR1 is LGHDT and CDR2 YNNKEL (reference sequence). V lost 1 base to trimming and J lost 5 bases, with 14 bases between them. There are 15 residues in the CDR3. The CDR3: CASSQGGGSEETQYF. The CDR3 DNA sequence: TGTGCCAGCAGCCAAGGGGGGGGCAGTGAGGAGACCCAGTACTTC.

This clonotype was detected ten times or more. This chain connects TRBV6-2 or TRBV6-3 to TRBJ2-2; D is unresolved. The CDR3 length is 11 residues. CDR1 is MNHEY, CDR2 SVGEGT, per germline. V lost 8 bases, J lost 3 bases, and 4 bases lay in between. CDR3: CASEDTGELFF. DNA for the CDR3: TGTGCCAGCGAAGACACCGGGGAGCTGTTTTTT.

The V and J genes are TRBV5-4 and TRBJ2-5; D tentatively reads TRBD1 or TRBD2 (5 bases each). With 0 bases removed from V and 6 bases from J, the gap between germline ends came to 9 bases. The CDR3 has 13 amino acids. CDR1 is SGHNT and CDR2 is YYREEE in the germline V gene (reference sequence). Here the CDR3 DNA reads TGTGCCAGCAGCTTGGATACGGGGCAGACCCAGTACTTC. Its translation is CASSLDTGQTQYF.

This clonotype was seen at least ten times. This chain links TRBV30 with TRBJ1-1; 10 nucleotides align to TRBD1. Per the germline V gene, CDR1 is GTSNPN and CDR2 is SVGIG (reference sequence). Losses at the gene ends were 1 base for V and 8 bases for J; bases not matched to a gene: 4. This CDR3 is 13 amino acids long. The CDR3 DNA is TGTGCCTGGAGTGACGGGACAGGGGAGGAAGCTTTCTTT. Translation gives CAWSDGTGEEAFF.

In its sample, this clonotype was seen many times. The chain couples TRBV6-2 or TRBV6-3 to TRBJ2-7; 7 bases match TRBD1. V shed 6 bases, J shed 2 bases, and the junction held 7 bases outside the gene matches. CDR3 length equals 14 residues. Germline V gene data show CDR1 as MNHEY and CDR2 as SVGEGT. The CDR3 DNA follows: TGTGCCAGCAGCACTGGGACAGCTACCTACGAGCAGTACTTC. It is translated as CASSTGTATYEQYF.

This clonotype was recorded once. This chain connects TRBV9 to TRBJ1-5, with D tentatively TRBD1 (5 bases). Trimming took 3 bases from V and 1 from J, leaving 17 bases between them. The CDR3 contains 17 residues. Germline CDR1 reads SGDLS; CDR2 reads YYNGEE. DNA for the CDR3: TGTGCCAGCAGCGCGGGGATGGGGGGAACGAGCAATCAGCCCCAGCATTTT. Amino acids: CASSAGMGGTSNQPQHF.

The gene calls are TRBV15 and TRBJ1-1; D gene unclear. With 1 base removed from V and 1 base from J, the gap between germline ends came to 7 bases. Germline CDR1 LNHNV, CDR2 YYDKDF (reference sequence). CDR3 length: 14 amino acids. The CDR3 DNA reads as TGTGCCACCAGCAGAGTGAGGTGGAACACTGAAGCTTTCTTT. Translating it yields CATSRVRWNTEAFF.

This clonotype was seen many times. The chain combines TRBV29-1 with TRBJ2-5; no firm D call. CDR3 length: 13 residues. Germline V lookup: CDR1 SQVTM, CDR2 ANQGSEA. With 7 bases removed from V and 2 bases from J, the gap between germline ends came to 14 bases. The CDR3 sequence is CSAGQNRQETQYF. The CDR3 nucleotides are TGCAGCGCGGGCCAAAACCGTCAAGAGACCCAGTACTTC.

This clonotype was seen many times. The genes are TRBV2 and TRBJ1-1; 7 bases are a match to TRBD1. CDR1 and CDR2 from the germline V gene are SNHLY and FYNNEI. J lost 4 bases, V lost 6 bases, and 8 bases had no gene match. The CDR3 runs to 14 residues. CDR3 sequence (DNA): TGTGCCAGCAGGGACAGGATCGGCATCACTGAAGCTTTCTTT. Translated: CASRDRIGITEAFF.

This chain links TRBV4-2 with TRBJ1-1; TRBD1 agrees at 8 bases. The CDR3 runs 15 residues. Germline V gives CDR1 LGHNA, CDR2 YNFKEQ. The junction had 8 bases not matched to a gene; V was cut back by 2 bases and J by 6 bases. CDR3 loop: CASSQPGTGSAEAFF. The CDR3, as DNA: TGTGCCAGCAGCCAACCTGGGACAGGCTCTGCTGAAGCTTTCTTT.

At least ten counts were recorded for this clonotype. V gene TRBV27 combines with J gene TRBJ2-5; D ambiguous. Germline V gene data show CDR1 as MNHEY and CDR2 as SMNVEV (reference sequence). This CDR3 is 12 amino acids long. V dropped 6 bases and J dropped 7 bases, with 12 bases sitting between them. The CDR3 reads CASSDGSGTQYF. The CDR3 coding sequence is TGTGCCAGCAGCGACGGGTCGGGGACCCAGTACTTC.

The V call is TRBV3-1, the J call TRBJ2-5; D is perhaps TRBD2 (7 bases). V lost 4 bases and J 4 bases, leaving 16 bases between the germline ends. The CDR3 is made up of 15 amino acids. Per germline, CDR1 LGHDT and CDR2 YNNKEL (reference sequence). The CDR3 DNA reads TGTGCCAGCAGCCTCGTTGGGGGGGCATCAGAGACCCAGTACTTC. Translated: CASSLVGGASETQYF.